One sample yielded the 17 T cell receptor beta chains listed below, sequenced in a study of identical twins. TCRdb reanalysed the 5' RACE reads using MiXCR and keeps one entry per CDR3 protein. The data hold some 320,000 distinct CDR3 sequences, with 9% to 15% observed a single time. This sample also appeared in a second study, on yellow fever vaccine responses in identical twins.

What was sequenced was CD8+ T cells sorted from blood. Receptor source: a woman in her late teens or twenties in good health.

The rearrangement joins TRBV6-5 to TRBJ1-3, with D possibly TRBD1 on 6 matching bases. CDR1 and CDR2 from the germline V gene are MNHEY and SVGAGI. The CDR3 spans 15 residues. Trimming cost V 2 bases and J 0 bases, with 8 bases left between them. This CDR3 is CASSYGGASGNTIYF. CDR3 sequence (DNA): TGTGCCAGCAGTTACGGGGGGGCCTCTGGAAACACCATATATTTT.

This rearrangement joins TRBV4-1 to TRBJ2-3; 7 bases are a match to TRBD2. Germline CDR1 and CDR2: MGHRA and YSYEKL. CDR3 length equals 16 residues. J was trimmed by 3 bases and V by 0 bases; bases with no gene match: 6. Here the CDR3 reads CASSQDFAGATDTQYF. CDR3 nucleotides: TGCGCCAGCAGCCAAGATTTTGCGGGAGCAACAGATACGCAGTATTTT.

This clonotype was observed a few times. The J gene is TRBJ2-7, the V gene TRBV12-3 or TRBV12-4; D ambiguous. The CDR3 totals 12 residues. V dropped 6 bases and J dropped 2 bases, with 8 bases sitting between them. The CDR3 spells CASRYRAYEQYF. Written as DNA, the CDR3 is TGTGCCAGCAGGTACAGAGCCTACGAGCAGTACTTC.

The chain carries TRBV11-1 and TRBJ2-3; no clear D. CDR1 is SGHAT and CDR2 is FQDESV in the germline V gene (reference sequence). The CDR3 is 18 residues long. Trimming shortened V by 6 bases and J by 0 bases, and 22 bases separated the two germline ends. The CDR3: CASRFEPAGIDSTDTQYF. The CDR3, as DNA: TGTGCCAGCAGGTTCGAGCCGGCTGGCATAGATAGCACAGATACGCAGTATTTT.

This clonotype was counted only a few times. The rearrangement joins TRBV27 to TRBJ1-2, with no clear D. The germline CDR1 and CDR2 sequences are MNHEY and SMNVEV (reference sequence). The CDR3 loop spans 13 amino acids. The V gene lost 2 bases and the J gene lost 3 bases, with 7 bases spanning the gap. The CDR3 sequence is CASSLGTHYGYTF. The CDR3 region has the DNA TGTGCCAGCAGTTTAGGAACACACTATGGCTACACCTTC.

The table lists this clonotype with many counts. The chain links TRBV4-1 to TRBJ2-1; D gene ambiguous. This CDR3 contains 15 residues. Germline V gives CDR1 MGHRA, CDR2 YSYEKL. Trimming removed 0 bases at V and 0 bases at J, with 6 bases between. The CDR3 is CASSQEGSSYNEQFF. CDR3 DNA: TGCGCCAGCAGCCAAGAGGGAAGCTCCTACAATGAGCAGTTCTTC.

The chain recombines TRBV7-9 with TRBJ2-5; 8 bases line up with TRBD2. CDR3 length: 14 residues. V lost 3 bases, J lost 5 bases, and 5 bases stayed unmatched. Germline CDR1 reads SEHNR; CDR2 reads FQNEAQ (reference sequence). CDR3 DNA: TGTGCCAGCAGCTTCGGGGGGGCCCGGGAGACCCAGTACTTC. It translates to CASSFGGARETQYF.

The chain carries TRBV11-2 and TRBJ1-1; no firm D call. V was trimmed by 8 bases and J by 3 bases, leaving 10 bases between them. CDR3 length equals 12 residues. Germline CDR1 SGHAT, CDR2 FQNNGV. The CDR3 region is CASSVYDTEAFF. For the CDR3, the DNA is TGTGCCAGCTCCGTCTACGACACTGAAGCTTTCTTT.

The genes are TRBV21-1 and TRBJ1-4; the D call in the table, TRBD1, was not verified against the DNA. TRBV21-1 has pseudogene status. The CDR3 is 14 amino acids. CDR3 nucleotide sequence: TGTGCCAGCAGCAAAGACAGGGCTGATGAAAAACTGTTTTTT. This codes for CASSKDRADEKLFF.

The J gene is TRBJ1-2, the V gene TRBV28; 8 bases fit TRBD1. Germline V gives CDR1 MDHEN, CDR2 SYDVKM. The CDR3 is 14 residues long. J gave up 6 bases and V 5 bases, and 8 bases lay outside the gene matches. The CDR3 DNA reads as TGTGCCAGCAGTCCTGGGACAGGATTCGATGGCTACACCTTC. Translation gives CASSPGTGFDGYTF.

This clonotype was observed at least ten times. The chain employs TRBV5-5 and TRBJ2-3, with D possibly TRBD1 on 5 matching bases. Germline CDR1 reads SGHKS; CDR2 reads YYEKEE (reference sequence). The CDR3 consists of 13 residues. Trimming removed 4 bases at V and 5 bases at J, with 11 bases between. The CDR3 nucleotides read TGTGCCAGCAGCAGATCGGACAAAGATACGCAGTATTTT. The encoded protein is CASSRSDKDTQYF.

This clonotype has only a few counts. The genes are TRBV6-6 and TRBJ2-1; D ambiguous. V was pared by 2 bases and J by 5 bases, with 4 bases between. The CDR3 runs 12 residues. Germline CDR1 is MNHNY and CDR2 is SVGAGI (reference sequence). CDR3 region: CASSYHDNEQFF. DNA of the CDR3: TGTGCCAGCAGTTACCATGACAATGAGCAGTTCTTC.

This clonotype was observed a single time. This chain links TRBV7-9 with TRBJ1-4, with D uncertain. Germline V gene sequence: CDR1 SEHNR, CDR2 FQNEAQ (reference sequence). The CDR3 is 16 residues long. CDR3 sequence (DNA): TGTGCTAGTAGCACGCGAGCACTCGCAACTAATGAAAAACTGTTTTTT. As protein: CASSTRALATNEKLFF.

This clonotype was seen only once. The CDR3, as DNA: TGTGCCACACGGGACACACAAGAGACCCAGTACTTC. Amino acid sequence: CATRDTQETQYF. The chain links TRBV6-6 to TRBJ2-5; D is possibly TRBD1 (6 bases). Germline CDR1 and CDR2: MNHNY and SVGAGI (reference sequence). The CDR3 sequence is 12 residues long. V was pared by 10 bases and J by 2 bases, with 11 bases between.

The chain carries TRBV7-3 and TRBJ2-7; D tentatively fits TRBD1 or TRBD2 (5 bases each). The germline V and J ends were trimmed by 2 bases and 5 bases, with 10 bases remaining between them. The length of the CDR3 is 13 residues. From germline, CDR1 is SGHTA and CDR2 FQGTGA. CDR3: CASSLGMGDEQYF. CDR3 DNA: TGTGCCAGCAGCTTAGGGATGGGGGACGAGCAGTACTTC.

The gene calls are TRBV20-1 and TRBJ2-7, with 9 bases identical to TRBD2. Germline V gene lookup returns CDR1 DFQATT and CDR2 SNEGSKA (reference sequence). V trimming: 2 bases; J trimming: 4 bases; junction bases outside the gene matches: 15. CDR3 size: 17 residues. The DNA for the CDR3 is TGCAGTGCTAGAAATTTGGGCGGGAGGGCCTTGGTTTACGAGCAGTACTTC. This sequence encodes CSARNLGGRALVYEQYF.

This rearrangement joins TRBV6-1 to TRBJ2-2, with D unresolved. CDR1 is MNHNS, CDR2 SASEGT, per germline. The CDR3 has 18 residues. The V and J ends lost 4 bases and 0 bases respectively, with 18 bases between them. CDR3 in amino acids: CASSVRALTSPNTGELFF. The CDR3 nucleotides read TGTGCCAGCAGTGTCCGGGCCCTCACATCCCCGAACACCGGGGAGCTGTTTTTT.